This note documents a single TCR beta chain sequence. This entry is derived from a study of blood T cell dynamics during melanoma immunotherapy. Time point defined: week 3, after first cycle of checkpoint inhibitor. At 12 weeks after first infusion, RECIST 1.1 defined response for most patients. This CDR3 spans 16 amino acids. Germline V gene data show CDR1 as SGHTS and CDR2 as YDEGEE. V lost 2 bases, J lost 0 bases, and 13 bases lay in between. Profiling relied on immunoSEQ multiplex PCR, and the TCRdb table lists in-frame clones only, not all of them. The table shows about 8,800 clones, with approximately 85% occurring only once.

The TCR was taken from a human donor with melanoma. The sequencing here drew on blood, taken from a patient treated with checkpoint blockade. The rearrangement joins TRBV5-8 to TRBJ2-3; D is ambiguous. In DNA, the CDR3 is TGTGCCAGCAGCTTTGGGAACGTGGGTAGCACAGATACGCAGTATTTT. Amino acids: CASSFGNVGSTDTQYF.